These 4 T cell receptor beta chains were sequenced from one sample in a study of control samples from healthy donors and cancer patients. Generated by immunoSEQ multiplex PCR, the TCRdb table keeps only in-frame clones and is missing some. The table has roughly 170,000 clones, 93% seen once. Sequencing was carried out using blood. The receptors shown here come from a woman aged 60-75 years in good health.

The chain links TRBV19 to TRBJ1-6; TRBD1 aligns across 9 bases. Germline lookup yields CDR1 LNHDA and CDR2 SQIVND (reference sequence). This CDR3 comprises 16 residues. J lost 8 bases, V lost 4 bases, and 9 bases had no gene match. The CDR3: CASSTRDRVPDSPLHF. Here the CDR3 DNA reads TGTGCCAGTAGTACAAGGGACAGGGTTCCCGATTCACCCCTCCACTTT.

This clone has a single count. CDR3 sequence (DNA): TGTGCCAGCAGCCCGTCGACAGATCAGCCCCAGCATTTT. It encodes CASSPSTDQPQHF. This rearrangement joins TRBV7-2 to TRBJ1-5; maybe TRBD1 (5 bases). V was shortened by 5 bases and J by 5 bases, with 10 bases between the two germline ends. CDR3 size: 13 residues. Germline lookup yields CDR1 SGHTA and CDR2 FQGNSA.

The gene calls are TRBV7-2 and TRBJ1-5; D unresolved. V was pared by 5 bases and J by 4 bases, with 18 bases between. The CDR3 spans 16 residues. Germline loops: CDR1 SGHTA, CDR2 FQGNSA. As DNA, the CDR3 is TGTGCCAGCAGCCCATTAGGAGGTTTGGGGAATCAGCCCCAGCATTTT. Protein sequence: CASSPLGGLGNQPQHF.

The chain employs TRBV7-2 and TRBJ1-1; D is uncertain. CDR1 is SGHTA and CDR2 is FQGNSA in the germline V gene. Trimming shortened V by 4 bases and J by 4 bases, and 7 bases separated the two germline ends. This CDR3 comprises 12 residues. CDR3 amino acids: CASSSRGTEAFF. The DNA for the CDR3 is TGTGCCAGCAGCTCCCGGGGCACTGAAGCTTTCTTT.